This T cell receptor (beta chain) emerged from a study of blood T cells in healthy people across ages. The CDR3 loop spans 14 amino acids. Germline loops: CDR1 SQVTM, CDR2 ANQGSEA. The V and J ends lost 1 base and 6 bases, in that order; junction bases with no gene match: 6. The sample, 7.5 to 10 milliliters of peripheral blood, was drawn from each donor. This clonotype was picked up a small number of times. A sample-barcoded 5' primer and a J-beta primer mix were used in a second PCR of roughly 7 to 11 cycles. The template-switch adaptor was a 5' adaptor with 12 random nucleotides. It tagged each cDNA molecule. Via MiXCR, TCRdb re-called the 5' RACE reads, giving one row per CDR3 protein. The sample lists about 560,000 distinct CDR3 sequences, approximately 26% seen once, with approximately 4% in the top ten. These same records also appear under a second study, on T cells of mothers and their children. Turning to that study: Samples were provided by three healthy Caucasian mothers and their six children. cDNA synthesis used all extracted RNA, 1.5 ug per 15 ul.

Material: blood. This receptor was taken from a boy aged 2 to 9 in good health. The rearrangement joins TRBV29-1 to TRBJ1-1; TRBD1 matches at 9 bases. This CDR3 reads CSVEAGDRASEAFF. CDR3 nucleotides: TGCAGCGTTGAAGCTGGGGACAGGGCCTCTGAAGCTTTCTTT.